The 10 T cell receptor beta chains in this list originate from one sample, sequenced in a study of monozygotic twins with inflammatory bowel disease (dated by TCRdb to the late 2010s). Library preparation was by 5' RACE. Sequencing relied on an Illumina HiSeq 2500. Reprocessed by TCRdb, the reads give a single entry per CDR3 protein sequence, without DNA. This sample's table carries about 300,000 distinct CDR3 sequences. The ten most abundant clones make up roughly 5.8% of the sample. The specimen was blood. These receptor sequences come from a human donor with ulcerative colitis or Crohn's disease, or a healthy co-twin of an affected twin (not recorded which).

The chain carries TRBV29-1 and TRBJ1-1. The CDR3 spans 14 residues. Germline CDR1 is SQVTM and CDR2 is ANQGSEA. The CDR3 sequence: CSVVVWAADTGAFF.

The genes are TRBV29-1 and TRBJ2-7. Per the germline V gene, CDR1 is SQVTM and CDR2 is ANQGSEA. The CDR3 is 12 amino acids. CDR3 region: CSVIRSGNEQYF.

V gene TRBV6-6 combines with J gene TRBJ2-7; absent DNA, TCRdb's TRBD1 call cannot be checked. The CDR3 contains 11 residues. Looked up from germline, CDR1 is MNHNY and CDR2 is SVGAGI (reference sequence). The CDR3 loop is CALGTGFEQYF.

The chain joins TRBV29-1 to TRBJ1-1; TCRdb gives TRBD1 as the D gene, but with no DNA this cannot be confirmed. This CDR3 contains 12 residues. Germline V gene sequence: CDR1 SQVTM, CDR2 ANQGSEA. This chain's CDR3 is CSVRVRGTEAFF.

The chain combines TRBV7-2 with TRBJ2-1; TCRdb's D call of TRBD1 is untestable without DNA. This CDR3 is built from 17 residues. The germline V gene has CDR1 SGHTA and CDR2 FQGNSA. The CDR3: CASSTQTRTGGYNEQFF.

V usage is TRBV27 and J usage is TRBJ2-1; TCRdb selects TRBD2, and the lack of DNA leaves this call unchecked. Per the germline V gene, CDR1 is MNHEY and CDR2 is SMNVEV (reference sequence). The CDR3 is made up of 15 amino acids. The CDR3 spells CASSLATSRLNEQFF.

The V and J genes are TRBV5-1 and TRBJ2-2; no DNA is available, so the TRBD2 call from TCRdb remains unchecked. Germline V lookup: CDR1 SGHRS, CDR2 YFSETQ. The CDR3 extends over 15 amino acids. CDR3 region: CASSLARTRPGELFF.

This chain connects TRBV24-1 to TRBJ2-1; the D call from TCRdb, TRBD2, cannot be confirmed without DNA. This CDR3 comprises 16 residues. The germline V gene has CDR1 KGHDR and CDR2 SFDVKD. The CDR3 protein is CATSDLGTSARNEQFF.

The CDR3 sequence: CSADGQGLDTQYF. The chain joins TRBV29-1 to TRBJ2-3; without DNA, the TCRdb call of TRBD1 cannot be checked. Germline values: CDR1 SQVTM, CDR2 ANQGSEA. CDR3 length equals 13 residues.

The chain has TRBV7-9 and TRBJ1-2; TCRdb's assignment of TRBD1 cannot be checked, as there is no DNA. The CDR3 is 14 amino acids. Germline lookup yields CDR1 SEHNR and CDR2 FQNEAQ (reference sequence). The CDR3 spells CASSAREANYGYTF.